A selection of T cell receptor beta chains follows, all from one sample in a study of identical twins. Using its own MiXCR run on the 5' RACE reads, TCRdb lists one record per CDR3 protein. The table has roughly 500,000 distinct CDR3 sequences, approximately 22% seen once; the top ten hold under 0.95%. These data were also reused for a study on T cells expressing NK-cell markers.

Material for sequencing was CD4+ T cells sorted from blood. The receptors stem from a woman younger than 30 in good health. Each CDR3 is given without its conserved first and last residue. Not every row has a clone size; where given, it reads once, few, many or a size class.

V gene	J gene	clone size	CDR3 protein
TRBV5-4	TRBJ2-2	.	ASSLAGRRSSGELF
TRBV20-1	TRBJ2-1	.	SAQGGDEQF
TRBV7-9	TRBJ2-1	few	ASSLTDRAYEQF
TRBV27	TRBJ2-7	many	ASRHKPGPYEQY
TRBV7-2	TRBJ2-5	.	ASSLVRFETQY
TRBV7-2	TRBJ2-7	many	ASSLRRLTYEQY
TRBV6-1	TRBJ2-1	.	ASGIGQSSYNEQF
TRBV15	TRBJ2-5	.	ATSRDTRTTMGTQY
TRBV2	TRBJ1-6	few	ASSETLIRASPLH
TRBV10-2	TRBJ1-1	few	ASSERSEAF
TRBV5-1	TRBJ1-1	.	ASSLGVTLVAEAF
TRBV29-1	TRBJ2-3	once	SVDWKTDTQY
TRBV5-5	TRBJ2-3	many	ASSPPDSTDTQY
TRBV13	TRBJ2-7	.	ASSPLYESGASYEQY
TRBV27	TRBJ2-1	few	ASSVSSGTYNEQF
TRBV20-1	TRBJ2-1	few	SARKRGGPFSTYNEQF
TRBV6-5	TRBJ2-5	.	ASSYFGAQGSTQY
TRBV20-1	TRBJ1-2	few	SASASYGYT
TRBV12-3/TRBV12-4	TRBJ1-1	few	ASSYPRRFNTEAF
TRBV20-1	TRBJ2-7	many	SAREGGSSYEQY
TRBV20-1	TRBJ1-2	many	SARDRLNYGYT
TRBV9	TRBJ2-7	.	ASSEGPGQTYEQY
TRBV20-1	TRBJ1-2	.	SAWRITNYGYT
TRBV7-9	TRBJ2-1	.	ASSAGGSYNEQF
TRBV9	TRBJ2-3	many	ASSVAGTGTRFTDTQY
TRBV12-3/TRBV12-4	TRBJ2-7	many	ASSPGSYEQY
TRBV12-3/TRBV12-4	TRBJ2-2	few	ASSYSSGTGELF
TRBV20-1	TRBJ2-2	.	SANVHGELF
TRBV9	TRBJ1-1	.	ASSAGSWNTEAF
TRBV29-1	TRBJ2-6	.	SATATSGANVLT
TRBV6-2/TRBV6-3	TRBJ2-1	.	ASRHHGAGSEQF
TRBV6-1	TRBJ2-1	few	ATAEGFAGVSNEQF
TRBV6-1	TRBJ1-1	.	ASSETQEAF
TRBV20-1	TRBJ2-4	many	SARLTPTGAKNIQY
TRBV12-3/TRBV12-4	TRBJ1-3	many	ASSPLGNTIY
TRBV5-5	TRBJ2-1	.	ASSSRTSGGNNEQF
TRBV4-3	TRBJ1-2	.	ASSPMTYNYGYT
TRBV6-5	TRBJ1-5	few	ASSYAQEQPQH
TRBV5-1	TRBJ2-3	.	ASSGGLAFADTQY
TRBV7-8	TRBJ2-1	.	ASSLVGGPTYNEQF
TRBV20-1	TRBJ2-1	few	SGLGHDEQF
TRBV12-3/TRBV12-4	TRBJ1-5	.	ASSRTGHSNQPQH
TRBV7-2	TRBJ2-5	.	ASGTSGGQETQY
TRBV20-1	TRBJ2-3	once	SARDSTGGLPDTQY
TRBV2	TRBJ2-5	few	ASSEIGLGRETQY
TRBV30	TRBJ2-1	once	ATTGRGSYNEQF
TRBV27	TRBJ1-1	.	ASSLFGRGGEAF
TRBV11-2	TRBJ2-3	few	ASSLVGSASTSTDTQY
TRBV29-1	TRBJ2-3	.	SHASGGAGDTQY
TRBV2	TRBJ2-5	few	ASQGQNQY
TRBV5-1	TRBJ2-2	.	ASSRMKVGHTGELF
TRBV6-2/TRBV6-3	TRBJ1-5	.	ATKPGGTGVRQPQH
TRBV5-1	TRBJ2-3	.	ASRLGLAGTDTQY